This entry lists 30 T cell receptor beta chains sequenced from one sample in a study of blood T cell repertoires in COVID-19. Only in-frame clones appear in the TCRdb table, and some are missing; sequencing was by immunoSEQ multiplex PCR. The sample lists 80,000 to 90,000 clones; approximately 86% were seen once. Material: peripheral blood. These receptors were collected from an elderly woman with COVID-19, enrolled during active disease.

The rearrangement links TRBV21-1 to TRBJ2-1; the listed D gene, TRBD2, was not tested against the DNA. TRBV21-1 is tagged as a pseudogene. The CDR3 sequence is 19 residues long. CDR3 sequence reads: CASSIGGLLAGVFDNEQFF. In nucleotides, the CDR3 is TGTGCCAGCAGCATCGGTGGACTTTTAGCGGGAGTTTTCGACAATGAGCAGTTCTTC.

This clone was seen a handful of times. The genes are TRBV16 and TRBJ1-6, with a possible D match to TRBD1 (6 bases). The CDR3 has 15 residues. Trimming stripped 4 bases from V and 4 bases from J, with 11 bases between. Germline-derived CDR1 and CDR2 are KGHSY and FQNENV. The CDR3 is CASSPPGQYNSPLHF. CDR3 bases: TGTGCCAGCAGCCCCCCCGGACAGTATAATTCACCCCTCCACTTT.

The table lists this clone with a few counts. V and J are TRBV29-1 and TRBJ2-7, with 8 positions matching TRBD1. Germline V CDR1 and CDR2: SQVTM, ANQGSEA. After removal of 7 bases from V and 7 bases from J, the junction contained 12 bases not matched to a gene. CDR3 length equals 13 residues. CDR3 in DNA: TGCAGCGCAACGGGACAGGCGGGTGAGGAGCAGTACTTC. It encodes CSATGQAGEEQYF.

This CDR3 reads CASSFRGQPQHF. The CDR3 DNA is TGTGCCAGCAGTTTTAGAGGTCAGCCCCAGCATTTT. The chain combines TRBV27 with TRBJ1-5; D not resolved. V was pared by 3 bases and J by 6 bases, with 6 bases between. Germline V gives CDR1 MNHEY, CDR2 SMNVEV (reference sequence). CDR3 size: 12 residues.

V gene TRBV15 combines with J gene TRBJ2-7, with 9 bases that match TRBD2. The CDR3 is 14 residues long. The trim removed 1 base at V and 7 bases at J, leaving 5 bases unmatched. Germline V CDR1 and CDR2: LNHNV, YYDKDF (reference sequence). The CDR3 region has the DNA TGTGCCACCAGCAGAGGGGGGACTAGCAGTGAGCAGTACTTC. It translates to CATSRGGTSSEQYF.

This sequence joins TRBV10-3 and TRBJ2-2, with TRBD2 matching over 7 bases. Germline lookup yields CDR1 ENHRY and CDR2 SYGVKD. The CDR3 runs to 13 residues. V gave up 11 bases and J gave up 0 bases; unmatched junction bases: 3. The CDR3 DNA sequence: TGTGCCGCCGGGACTACGAACACCGGGGAGCTGTTTTTT. Its protein is CAAGTTNTGELFF.

The V gene is TRBV24-1, the J gene TRBJ2-2, with TRBD1 identical over 9 bases. From germline, CDR1 is KGHDR and CDR2 SFDVKD. Trimming took 4 bases from V and 7 from J; bases not matched to a gene: 9. The CDR3 runs 16 residues. Here the CDR3 reads CATSDRTGVKDGELFF. DNA for the CDR3: TGTGCCACCAGTGACCGGACAGGGGTTAAGGACGGGGAGCTGTTTTTT.

V is TRBV18 and J is TRBJ2-2, with TRBD2 matching 11 bases. This CDR3 spans 16 amino acids. The V segment lost 1 base and the J segment 7 bases; nucleotides outside the gene matches: 5. CDR1 KGHSH and CDR2 LQKENI come from the germline V gene. The CDR3 reads CASSPLSGRAFGELFF. CDR3 sequence (DNA): TGTGCCAGCTCACCACTTAGCGGGAGGGCCTTCGGGGAGCTGTTTTTT.

The J gene is TRBJ2-1, the V gene TRBV29-1; a weak D match, TRBD1 (6 bases). CDR1 and CDR2 from the germline V gene are SQVTM and ANQGSEA. The CDR3 has 14 amino acids. Between the trimmed V and J ends, which lost 6 bases and 0 bases, there was a span of 12 bases. CDR3 in DNA: TGCAGCGTCCGCGACAGGCCCTCCTACAATGAGCAGTTCTTC. Protein sequence: CSVRDRPSYNEQFF.

This chain connects TRBV27 to TRBJ2-7, with 9 bases matching TRBD2. The trim removed 8 bases at V and 4 bases at J, leaving 12 bases unmatched. CDR3 length: 15 residues. Germline V lookup: CDR1 MNHEY, CDR2 SMNVEV (reference sequence). The CDR3 region has the DNA TGTGCCAGCTCCCTGGGGGCTAGCGGGATTTACGAGCAGTACTTC. Amino acid sequence: CASSLGASGIYEQYF.

The chain employs TRBV27 and TRBJ1-2; TRBD1 might be the D (6 bases). Germline V CDR1 and CDR2: MNHEY, SMNVEV (reference sequence). The CDR3 extends over 15 amino acids. The V end was cut by 6 bases, the J end by 8 bases, with 22 bases between. This CDR3 is CASRPGPSAQGGYTF. CDR3 bases: TGTGCCAGCAGGCCCGGGCCTTCCGCTCAGGGGGGCTACACCTTC.

The CDR3 region has the DNA TGTGCCAGCAGTCCTACAGGCGCCTATGGCTACACCTTC. Translating it yields CASSPTGAYGYTF. This sequence joins TRBV6-5 and TRBJ1-2; TRBD1 is a possible D gene (5 bases). Germline CDR1 reads MNHEY; CDR2 reads SVGAGI. Trimming stripped 5 bases from V and 4 bases from J, with 11 bases between. This CDR3 is built from 13 residues.

The rearrangement links TRBV7-3 to TRBJ2-1, with D perhaps matching TRBD1 (5 bases). V was clipped by 5 bases and J by 1 base, with 6 bases between them. Germline V gives CDR1 SGHTA, CDR2 FQGTGA. The CDR3 is made up of 13 amino acids. CDR3 DNA: TGTGCCAGCAGCAGGGGTTCCTACAATGAGCAGTTCTTC. Its translation is CASSRGSYNEQFF.

This clone was counted only a few times. This rearrangement joins TRBV7-2 to TRBJ2-3, with TRBD1 matching 10 bases. CDR1 and CDR2 (germline): SGHTA, FQGNSA. The junction had 11 bases not matched to a gene; V was cut back by 4 bases and J by 4 bases. The CDR3 loop spans 17 amino acids. The CDR3 loop is CASSWDRGAVIADTQYF. CDR3 bases: TGTGCCAGCAGCTGGGACAGGGGAGCCGTTATCGCAGATACGCAGTATTTT.

CDR3 loop: CAISDYARRVSDTQYF. CDR3 DNA sequence: TGTGCCATCAGTGATTATGCTAGGCGGGTCTCAGATACGCAGTATTTT. The V call is TRBV10-3, the J call TRBJ2-3; perhaps TRBD2 as D (5 bases). Germline V gene lookup returns CDR1 ENHRY and CDR2 SYGVKD. V was clipped by 3 bases and J by 4 bases, with 17 bases between them. The CDR3 length is 16 residues.

V gene TRBV9 combines with J gene TRBJ2-1; TRBD2 agrees at 13 bases. Germline trimming cut 3 bases from V and 7 bases from J; bases unmatched to any gene: 10. Germline CDR1 reads SGDLS; CDR2 reads YYNGEE. This CDR3 comprises 17 residues. Here the CDR3 reads CASSAAGLAGVMNEQFF. DNA of the CDR3: TGTGCCAGCAGCGCCGCAGGACTAGCGGGAGTTATGAATGAGCAGTTCTTC.

V usage is TRBV23-1 and J usage is TRBJ1-1; 10 bases map to TRBD1. TRBV23-1 is given ORF status, its function remaining uncertain. This CDR3 region has 15 residues. The junction had 6 bases not matched to a gene; V was cut back by 2 bases and J by 6 bases. The CDR3, as DNA: TGCGCCAGCAGTCAACTGACAGGGGGCATGGCTGAAGCTTTCTTT. It encodes CASSQLTGGMAEAFF.

The chain uses TRBV19 and TRBJ2-7; 8 positions match TRBD1. V lost 3 bases and J lost 1; bases outside the gene matches: 8. Per germline, CDR1 LNHDA and CDR2 SQIVND (reference sequence). CDR3 length equals 16 residues. CDR3 DNA sequence: TGTGCCAGTAGTATGGCCGGGACAGGAGGGTCCTACGAGCAGTACTTC. Translation: CASSMAGTGGSYEQYF.

The chain uses TRBV6-6 and TRBJ1-4; 8 positions agree with TRBD1. Trimming took 7 bases from V and 7 from J; bases not matched to a gene: 8. The CDR3 has 14 residues. Germline lookup yields CDR1 MNHNY and CDR2 SVGAGI (reference sequence). The CDR3 is CASISNTGGEKLFF. The CDR3 coding sequence is TGTGCCAGCATTAGCAACACAGGGGGTGAAAAACTGTTTTTT.

The chain carries TRBV18 and TRBJ2-7; D perhaps matches TRBD1 (5 bases). The V end lost 1 base, the J end lost 1 base, and 8 bases lay between the germline ends. The CDR3 spans 14 residues. Germline V gives CDR1 KGHSH, CDR2 LQKENI. This chain's CDR3 is CASSPQSGSYEQYF. In nucleotides, the CDR3 is TGTGCCAGCTCACCACAATCAGGGTCCTACGAGCAGTACTTC.

This chain's CDR3 is CASSLYGRGQIYEQYF. In nucleotides, the CDR3 is TGTGCCAGCAGCCTGTACGGACGGGGACAAATCTACGAGCAGTACTTC. This chain joins TRBV27 and TRBJ2-7; tentatively, D is TRBD1 (6 bases). Germline CDR1 reads MNHEY; CDR2 reads SMNVEV (reference sequence). This CDR3 comprises 16 residues. Trimming cost V 6 bases and J 3 bases, with 21 bases left between them.

This clone was counted between two and nine times. The V and J genes are TRBV5-1 and TRBJ2-2, with D uncertain. This CDR3 has 13 residues. The germline V gene encodes CDR1 SGHRS and CDR2 YFSETQ. Trimming took off 2 bases at V and 1 base at J, with 3 bases between the two ends. CDR3 DNA: TGCGCCAGCAGCTTCCTGAACACCGGGGAGCTGTTTTTT. It encodes CASSFLNTGELFF.

J is TRBJ2-7 and V is TRBV3-1 (or the pseudogene TRBV3-2); 9 bases fit TRBD1. V was pared by 4 bases and J by 4 bases, with 5 bases of the junction left unmatched. In germline, CDR1 is LGHDT, CDR2 YNNKEL (reference sequence). The CDR3 has 14 residues. The CDR3 loop reads CASSPRDREYEQYF. For the CDR3, the DNA is TGTGCCAGCAGCCCCCGGGACAGGGAATACGAGCAGTACTTC.

The chain employs TRBV11-2 and TRBJ1-1; the match to TRBD1 covers 8 bases. This CDR3 spans 12 amino acids. Germline V gene sequence: CDR1 SGHAT, CDR2 FQNNGV. V shed 5 bases, J shed 11 bases, and the junction held 7 bases outside the gene matches. CDR3 amino acids: CASSETGAKAFF. The CDR3 bases are TGTGCCAGCAGCGAGACAGGGGCTAAGGCTTTCTTT. The full variable domain, in which reference TRBV11-2 and TRBJ1-1 provide the parts outside the CDR3, is EAGVAQSPRYKIIEKRQSVAFWCNPISGHATLYWYQQILGQGPKLLIQFQNNGVVDDSQLPKDRFSAERLKGVDSTLKIQPAKLEDSAVYLCASSETGAKAFFGQGTRLTVV.

The J gene is TRBJ2-1, the V gene TRBV24-1, with D unclear. In germline, CDR1 is KGHDR, CDR2 SFDVKD. V lost 0 bases, J lost 9 bases, and 8 bases lay in between. CDR3 size: 13 residues. The CDR3 here is CATSDLVFGEQFF. The CDR3 nucleotides read TGTGCCACCAGTGATTTGGTCTTCGGTGAGCAGTTCTTC.

The chain recombines TRBV21-1 with TRBJ2-7; the listed D gene, TRBD1, was not tested against the DNA. TRBV21-1 is described as a pseudogene. The CDR3 totals 15 residues. The CDR3 DNA is TGTGCCAGTTTCTTGCGGGACAGGGGTACCTACGAGCAGTACTTC. Amino acids: CASFLRDRGTYEQYF.

The V call is TRBV4-1, the J call TRBJ2-7; no definite D call. Trimming removed 4 bases from V and 1 base from J, with 14 bases in between. Germline loops: CDR1 MGHRA, CDR2 YSYEKL. The CDR3 is made up of 15 amino acids. The CDR3 loop is CASSPQLALSYEQYF. The CDR3 DNA reads TGCGCCAGCAGCCCCCAATTAGCTCTTTCCTACGAGCAGTACTTC.

J is TRBJ2-3 and V is TRBV15; 16 bases line up with TRBD2. The germline gives CDR1 LNHNV, CDR2 YYDKDF (reference sequence). V lost 3 bases, J lost 7 bases, and 4 bases stayed unmatched. This CDR3 spans 16 amino acids. The DNA for the CDR3 is TGTGCCACCAGCAGCGGGACTAGCGGGAGGGTGTATACGCAGTATTTT. It yields the protein CATSSGTSGRVYTQYF.

This clone is a singleton in its sample. The genes are TRBV5-1 and TRBJ2-2; 13 bases line up with TRBD2. The germline CDR1 and CDR2 sequences are SGHRS and YFSETQ. V gave up 4 bases and J gave up 5 bases; unmatched junction bases: 5. The CDR3 runs 16 residues. The CDR3 here is CASSRTSGSKTGELFF. For the CDR3, the DNA is TGCGCCAGCAGCAGGACTAGCGGGAGTAAAACCGGGGAGCTGTTTTTT.

The rearrangement uses TRBV5-1 and TRBJ1-4; TRBD1 might be the D (5 bases). This CDR3 contains 14 residues. CDR1 and CDR2 (germline): SGHRS, YFSETQ. Trimming removed 1 base from V and 5 bases from J, with 9 bases in between. CDR3 DNA: TGCGCCAGCAGCTTGTCTTCAGGGAATGAAAAACTGTTTTTT. This encodes CASSLSSGNEKLFF.